The entry below gives a single T cell receptor beta chain sequence along with its context. Its matching antigen is unknown. These data belong to a study of a mutant IDH1 vaccine in newly diagnosed glioma. Study-level background: Eight vaccinations went to patients in weeks 1, 3, 5, 7, 11, 15, 19, 23. Every participant had undergone radiotherapy, temozolomide, or both before, and most underwent both. Study-level results: Seemingly, top peripheral T cell clonotype changes bore no relation to pseudoprogression.

This CDR3 spans 15 amino acids. Germline CDR1 SNHLY, CDR2 FYNNEI. The V and J ends lost 3 bases and 4 bases respectively, with 15 bases between them. The time point was: week 5, during vaccination. Doses of 300 ug of mutant IDH1 20-mer peptide were given with topical imiquimod. TCRdb keeps only in-frame clones here, not all; method: immunoSEQ multiplex PCR. The sample consists of about 38,000 clones, 78% of them appearing once. The chain links TRBV2 to TRBJ1-2, with D unclear. The source material was PBMCs, sampled from a glioma patient whose treatment included an IDH1 peptide vaccine. The sequence came from a man in his forties or fifties with glioma. The CDR3 protein is CASSEWKSRTYGYTF. The CDR3 DNA follows: TGTGCCAGCAGTGAGTGGAAGTCTCGTACCTATGGCTACACCTTC.